These 4 T cell receptor beta chains were all obtained from the same sample, sequenced in a study of CD8 T cell repertoires and HIV-1 epitope variants. The protocol was immunoSEQ multiplex PCR, while the TCRdb copy is restricted to in-frame clones and leaves out a portion. The profile shows under 6,500 clones, under 70% of them singletons. Their recognized antigens are unknown. Sequencing was done on a sample of cultured CD8+ T cells derived from PBMCs. The source is a male donor with HIV.

CDR3 nucleotides: TGTGCCAGCAGCGAAGGGTTTTCAACTAATGAAAAACTGTTTTTT. Translation: CASSEGFSTNEKLFF. The chain joins TRBV9 to TRBJ1-4; D unclear. The germline gives CDR1 SGDLS, CDR2 YYNGEE. The CDR3 is made up of 15 amino acids. V was pared by 3 bases and J by 0 bases, with 9 bases between.

This chain links TRBV5-6 with TRBJ2-7; TRBD1 aligns across 8 bases. J lost 3 bases, V lost 2 bases, and 1 base had no gene match. The CDR3 loop spans 13 amino acids. Looked up from germline, CDR1 is SGHDT and CDR2 is YYEEEE. CDR3 residues: CASSLQGDYEQYF. The CDR3 nucleotides are TGTGCCAGCAGCTTACAGGGGGACTACGAGCAGTACTTC.

This chain uses TRBV7-2 with TRBJ2-3, with 8 bases identical to TRBD2. V shed 3 bases, J shed 2 bases, and the junction held 7 bases outside the gene matches. The CDR3 spans 16 residues. Germline CDR1 and CDR2: SGHTA and FQGNSA. CDR3 sequence reads: CASSFFSGTITDTQYF. The CDR3 nucleotides are TGTGCCAGCAGCTTTTTTAGCGGGACTATCACAGATACGCAGTATTTT. Variable domain in full (rest from reference TRBV7-2 and TRBJ2-3): GAGVSQSPSNKVTEKGKDVELRCDPISGHTALYWYRQSLGQGLEFLIYFQGNSAPDKSGLPSDRFSAERTGGSVSTLTIQRTQQEDSAVYLCASSFFSGTITDTQYFGPGTRLTVL.

This clone came up a few times. The rearrangement uses TRBV19 and TRBJ1-1, with D perhaps matching TRBD1 (5 bases). Germline lookup yields CDR1 LNHDA and CDR2 SQIVND (reference sequence). The CDR3 spans 15 residues. V dropped 5 bases and J dropped 0 bases, with 13 bases sitting between them. The CDR3 bases are TGTGCCAGTAGTGATTACGGGGCTCTGAACACTGAAGCTTTCTTT. Its protein is CASSDYGALNTEAFF.